The 14 T cell receptor beta chains listed next were all sequenced from one sample in a study of technical replicates of blood from a few donors. Some clones are missing from TCRdb's copy, which holds only in-frame ones; the method was immunoSEQ multiplex PCR. Seen here are tens of thousands of clones, more than 90% observed once, and the top ten hold 0.25%. The sample taken for sequencing was T cells isolated from PBMCs. Source of these receptors: a human donor in good health.

The chain combines TRBV4-1 with TRBJ1-2; TRBD1 might be the D (5 bases). V gave up 0 bases and J gave up 4 bases, with 15 bases separating them. In germline, CDR1 is MGHRA, CDR2 YSYEKL. The CDR3 extends over 16 amino acids. As DNA, the CDR3 is TGCGCCAGCAGCCAAGATAGGACCGGGGGAAGCTATGGCTACACCTTC. Residues: CASSQDRTGGSYGYTF.

The chain uses TRBV7-9 and TRBJ1-2; TRBD1 aligns across 10 bases. The CDR3 is made up of 14 amino acids. V gave up 1 base and J gave up 5 bases; unmatched junction bases: 1. Looked up from germline, CDR1 is SEHNR and CDR2 is FQNEAQ (reference sequence). The CDR3 loop reads CASSLGDRGYGYTF. As DNA, the CDR3 is TGTGCCAGCAGCTTAGGGGACAGGGGATATGGCTACACCTTC.

CDR3 in DNA: TGTGCCAGCAGTTCCCCGACTAGCGGGGTCCACAATGAGCAGTTCTTC. It codes for CASSSPTSGVHNEQFF. V usage is TRBV6-5 and J usage is TRBJ2-1; 11 nucleotides match TRBD2. The CDR3 is 16 amino acids. V was pared by 4 bases and J by 5 bases, with 7 bases of the junction left unmatched. CDR1 MNHEY and CDR2 SVGAGI come from the germline V gene.

The chain couples TRBV5-1 to TRBJ1-3, with D perhaps matching TRBD1 (5 bases). The ends were cut back, 1 base at V and 0 bases at J, with 8 bases in the middle. This CDR3 comprises 15 residues. The germline CDR1 and CDR2 sequences are SGHRS and YFSETQ. The CDR3 sequence: CASSLTQGSGNTIYF. The DNA of the CDR3 is TGCGCCAGCAGCTTGACTCAGGGCTCTGGAAACACCATATATTTT.

The V gene is TRBV5-1, the J gene TRBJ2-3, with 12 bases lining up with TRBD2. The CDR3 loop spans 15 amino acids. With V trimmed by 2 bases and J by 3 bases, 1 base remained unmatched. CDR1 and CDR2 (germline): SGHRS, YFSETQ. For the CDR3, the DNA is TGCGCCAGCAGCTTCACTAGCGGGGGGACAGATACGCAGTATTTT. Translated: CASSFTSGGTDTQYF.

This sequence joins TRBV28 and TRBJ2-5; TRBD2 aligns across 13 bases. The CDR3 totals 15 residues. Trimming removed 7 bases from V and 5 bases from J; junction bases left unmatched: 7. CDR1 is MDHEN, CDR2 SYDVKM, per germline. The CDR3 reads CASTPSTSGRETQYF. The CDR3 DNA reads as TGTGCCAGCACTCCCTCGACTAGCGGGAGGGAGACCCAGTACTTC.

The rearrangement joins TRBV4-1 to TRBJ1-1, with a weak D call TRBD1 (5 bases). The germline CDR1 and CDR2 sequences are MGHRA and YSYEKL. Trimming took 4 bases from V and 0 from J, leaving 15 bases between them. CDR3 length equals 16 residues. CDR3: CASSPTYGGLNTEAFF. CDR3 nucleotides: TGCGCCAGCAGCCCAACGTACGGGGGGTTGAACACTGAAGCTTTCTTT.

The V and J genes are TRBV6-1 and TRBJ1-1; 8 bases are shared with TRBD1. V gave up 2 bases and J gave up 11 bases; unmatched junction bases: 13. CDR3 length: 15 residues. The germline CDR1 and CDR2 sequences are MNHNS and SASEGT. CDR3 in DNA: TGTGCCAGCAGTGAATGGAACAGGGGGACCGCTCGGGCTTTCTTT. Protein product: CASSEWNRGTARAFF.

On this clone: Different DNA sequences within this sample yield the same CDR3. This chain connects TRBV12-5 to TRBJ2-7; D is perhaps TRBD2 (7 bases). Germline V gene data show CDR1 as LGHNT and CDR2 as FRNRAP. V was shortened by 3 bases and J by 3 bases, with 15 bases between the two germline ends. The length of the CDR3 is 15 residues. CDR3 coding DNA: TGTGCTAGTGGTTTAGGGACGGGGGGCATCTACGAGCAGTACTTC. Residues: CASGLGTGGIYEQYF.

V gene TRBV7-8 combines with J gene TRBJ2-1, with 9 bases that match TRBD2. The trim removed 4 bases at V and 4 bases at J, leaving 5 bases unmatched. The CDR3 contains 15 residues. Germline values: CDR1 SGHVS, CDR2 FQNEAQ. The CDR3 loop reads CASSSQRGAYNEQFF. Here the CDR3 DNA reads TGTGCCAGCAGCTCCCAGCGGGGGGCTTACAATGAGCAGTTCTTC.

This chain uses TRBV11-2 with TRBJ1-4, with no clear D. The germline V gene has CDR1 SGHAT and CDR2 FQNNGV. V was cut by 2 bases and J by 10 bases, with 8 bases left in between. This CDR3 comprises 12 residues. CDR3 DNA: TGTGCCAGCAGCTTAACCACTGGAAAACTGTTTTTT. Translating it yields CASSLTTGKLFF. Looking up the rest from reference TRBV11-2 and TRBJ1-4 gives the full variable domain: EAGVAQSPRYKIIEKRQSVAFWCNPISGHATLYWYQQILGQGPKLLIQFQNNGVVDDSQLPKDRFSAERLKGVDSTLKIQPAKLEDSAVYLCASSLTTGKLFFGSGTQLSVL.

The chain is built from TRBV2 and TRBJ1-1; no clear D gene. This CDR3 contains 14 residues. Germline V lookup: CDR1 SNHLY, CDR2 FYNNEI. The germline V and J ends were trimmed by 7 bases and 0 bases, with 12 bases remaining between them. The CDR3 spells CASKSTVMNTEAFF. The CDR3 nucleotides read TGTGCCAGCAAGTCTACAGTTATGAACACTGAAGCTTTCTTT.

The V gene is TRBV18, the J gene TRBJ2-2; possible D gene TRBD2, 6 bases. Per germline, CDR1 KGHSH and CDR2 LQKENI. Trimming removed 6 bases at V and 8 bases at J, with 19 bases between. The CDR3 covers 15 residues. The CDR3 DNA follows: TGTGCCAGCTCGCGTCTTCCCGGGAGTGGTGGGGAGCTGTTTTTT. This gives the protein CASSRLPGSGGELFF.

The chain couples TRBV6-5 to TRBJ1-5; possibly TRBD1 for D (5 bases). In germline, CDR1 is MNHEY, CDR2 SVGAGI. CDR3 length: 15 residues. Deletions cut 6 bases from V and 0 bases from J, with 12 bases between. DNA for the CDR3: TGTGCCAGCAGCCCACGACAGAATAGCAATCAGCCCCAGCATTTT. Its translation: CASSPRQNSNQPQHF.